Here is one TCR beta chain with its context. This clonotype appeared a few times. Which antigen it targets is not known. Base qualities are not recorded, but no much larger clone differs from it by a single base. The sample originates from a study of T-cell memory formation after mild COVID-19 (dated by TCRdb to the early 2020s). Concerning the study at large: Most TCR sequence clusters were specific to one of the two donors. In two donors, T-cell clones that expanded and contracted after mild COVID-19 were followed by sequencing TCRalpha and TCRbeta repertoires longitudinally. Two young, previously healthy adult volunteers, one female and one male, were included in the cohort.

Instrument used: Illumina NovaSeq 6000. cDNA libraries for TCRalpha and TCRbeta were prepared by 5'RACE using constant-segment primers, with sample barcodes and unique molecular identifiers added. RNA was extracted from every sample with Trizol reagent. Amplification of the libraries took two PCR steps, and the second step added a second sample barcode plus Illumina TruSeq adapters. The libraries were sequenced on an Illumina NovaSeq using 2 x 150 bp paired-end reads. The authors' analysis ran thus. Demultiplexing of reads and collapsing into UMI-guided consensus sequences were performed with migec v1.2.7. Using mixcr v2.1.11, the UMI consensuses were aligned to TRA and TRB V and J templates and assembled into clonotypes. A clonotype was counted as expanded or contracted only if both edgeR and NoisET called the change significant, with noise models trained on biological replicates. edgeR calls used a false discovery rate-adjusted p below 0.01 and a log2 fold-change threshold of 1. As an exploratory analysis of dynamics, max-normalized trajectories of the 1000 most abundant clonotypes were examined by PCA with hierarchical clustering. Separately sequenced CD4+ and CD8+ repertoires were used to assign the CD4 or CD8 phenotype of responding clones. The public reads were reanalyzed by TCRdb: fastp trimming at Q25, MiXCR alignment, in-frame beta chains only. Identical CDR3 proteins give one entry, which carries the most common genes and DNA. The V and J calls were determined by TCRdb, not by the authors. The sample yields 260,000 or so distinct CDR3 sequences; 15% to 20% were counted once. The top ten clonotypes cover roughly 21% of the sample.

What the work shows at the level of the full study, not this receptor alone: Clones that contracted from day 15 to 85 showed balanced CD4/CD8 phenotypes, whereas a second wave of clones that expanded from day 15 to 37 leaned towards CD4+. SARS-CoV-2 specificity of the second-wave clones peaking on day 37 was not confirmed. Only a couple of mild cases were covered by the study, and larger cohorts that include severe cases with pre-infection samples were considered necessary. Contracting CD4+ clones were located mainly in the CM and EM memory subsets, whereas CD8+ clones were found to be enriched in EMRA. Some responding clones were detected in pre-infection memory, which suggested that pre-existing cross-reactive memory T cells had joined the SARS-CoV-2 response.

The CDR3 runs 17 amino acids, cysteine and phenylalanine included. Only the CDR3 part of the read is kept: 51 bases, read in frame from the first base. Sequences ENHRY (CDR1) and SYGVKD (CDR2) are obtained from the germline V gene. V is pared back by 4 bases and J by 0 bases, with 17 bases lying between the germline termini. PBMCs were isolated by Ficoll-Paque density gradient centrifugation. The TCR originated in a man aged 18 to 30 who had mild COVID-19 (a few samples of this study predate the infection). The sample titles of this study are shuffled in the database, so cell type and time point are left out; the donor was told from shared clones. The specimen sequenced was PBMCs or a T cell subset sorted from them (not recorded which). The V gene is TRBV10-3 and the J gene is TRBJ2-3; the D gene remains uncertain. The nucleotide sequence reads TGTGCCATCAGTGGAACGGGCCAAGCCCCTAGCACAGATACGCAGTATTTT. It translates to CAISGTGQAPSTDTQYF.